The rows below give T cell receptor beta chains drawn from one sample of a study of early T cells in non-severe SARS-CoV-2 infection. One entry per CDR3 protein results from TCRdb running MiXCR on the 5' RACE reads. The sample includes around 27,000 distinct CDR3 sequences, roughly 2.8% seen only once; the top ten take 0.72%. Sample: whole blood. The receptor source for this set is an adult who was a healthcare worker with PCR-confirmed SARS-CoV-2 infection or an uninfected control (not recorded which). Both conserved end residues are part of each CDR3. D genes are given only for firm matches. Expanded clones get a size class; other rows say once, few or many, or leave the size out.

d_gene: TRBD1; abundance: .; v_gene: TRBV7-9; len: 16; j_gene: TRBJ2-1; CDR3aa: CASSRLRDRGRNEQFF; CDR3nt: TGTGCCAGCAGCAGGCTCCGGGACAGGGGGCGGAATGAGCAGTTCTTC
d_gene: .; abundance: many; v_gene: TRBV5-1; len: 15; j_gene: TRBJ2-6; CDR3aa: CASSLDLSGANVLTF; CDR3nt: TGCGCCAGCAGCCTGGACCTCTCTGGGGCCAACGTCCTGACTTTC
d_gene: TRBD1; abundance: few; v_gene: TRBV12-3/TRBV12-4; len: 14; j_gene: TRBJ1-1; CDR3aa: CASRLGQANTEAFF; CDR3nt: TGTGCCAGCAGGTTGGGACAGGCGAACACTGAAGCTTTCTTT
d_gene: .; abundance: many; v_gene: TRBV29-1; len: 14; j_gene: TRBJ2-5; CDR3aa: CSVDPRGDQETQYF; CDR3nt: TGCAGCGTTGATCCCAGGGGGGACCAAGAGACCCAGTACTTC
d_gene: .; abundance: few; v_gene: TRBV5-1; len: 15; j_gene: TRBJ1-2; CDR3aa: CASSSYPTAYYGYTF; CDR3nt: TGCGCCAGCAGCTCATACCCGACAGCTTACTATGGCTACACCTTC
d_gene: TRBD1; abundance: medium-sized; v_gene: TRBV7-6; len: 14; j_gene: TRBJ2-2; CDR3aa: CASSLRTGNGELFF; CDR3nt: TGTGCCAGCAGCCTACGGACAGGGAACGGGGAGCTGTTTTTT
d_gene: .; abundance: many; v_gene: TRBV9; len: 14; j_gene: TRBJ1-5; CDR3aa: CASSDTGINQPQHF; CDR3nt: TGTGCCAGCAGCGACACAGGGATCAATCAGCCCCAGCATTTT
d_gene: TRBD1; abundance: medium-sized; v_gene: TRBV11-2; len: 18; j_gene: TRBJ1-4; CDR3aa: CASSILNPGTGGRGKLFF; CDR3nt: TGTGCCAGCAGCATCCTAAATCCGGGGACAGGGGGACGAGGCAAACTGTTTTTT
d_gene: TRBD1; abundance: .; v_gene: TRBV7-8; len: 14; j_gene: TRBJ2-5; CDR3aa: CASSTDRTQETQYF; CDR3nt: TGTGCCAGCAGCACGGACAGGACCCAAGAGACCCAGTACTTC
d_gene: TRBD1; abundance: .; v_gene: TRBV30; len: 13; j_gene: TRBJ2-1; CDR3aa: CAWSSNSGQGQFF; CDR3nt: TGTGCCTGGAGTAGTAACTCGGGACAGGGGCAGTTCTTC
d_gene: .; abundance: many; v_gene: TRBV19; len: 12; j_gene: TRBJ2-5; CDR3aa: CASSAPAETQYF; CDR3nt: TGTGCCAGTAGTGCCCCCGCAGAGACCCAGTACTTC
d_gene: TRBD2; abundance: many; v_gene: TRBV11-2; len: 17; j_gene: TRBJ2-2; CDR3aa: CASSLPLAGGNTGELFF; CDR3nt: TGTGCCAGCAGCTTACCCCTAGCGGGGGGGAACACCGGGGAGCTGTTTTTT
d_gene: TRBD1; abundance: few; v_gene: TRBV6-5; len: 14; j_gene: TRBJ1-2; CDR3aa: CASSYEGQGYGYTF; CDR3nt: TGTGCCAGCAGTTACGAGGGACAGGGATATGGCTACACCTTC
d_gene: TRBD1; abundance: many; v_gene: TRBV7-8; len: 17; j_gene: TRBJ2-6; CDR3aa: CASSLQGAFSGANVLTF; CDR3nt: TGTGCCAGCAGCTTACAGGGGGCTTTCTCTGGGGCCAACGTCCTGACTTTC
d_gene: .; abundance: medium-sized; v_gene: TRBV29-1; len: 11; j_gene: TRBJ1-1; CDR3aa: CSVERQGGAFF; CDR3nt: TGCAGCGTTGAAAGGCAGGGTGGAGCTTTCTTT
d_gene: .; abundance: many; v_gene: TRBV5-6; len: 15; j_gene: TRBJ1-6; CDR3aa: CASSGGRAGNSPLHF; CDR3nt: TGTGCCAGCAGCGGGGGTCGTGCGGGGAATTCACCCCTCCACTTT
d_gene: TRBD1; abundance: many; v_gene: TRBV3-1; len: 17; j_gene: TRBJ1-1; CDR3aa: CASSQDGTGRMNTEAFF; CDR3nt: TGTGCCAGCAGCCAAGATGGGACAGGGCGAATGAACACTGAAGCTTTCTTT
d_gene: .; abundance: many; v_gene: TRBV5-1; len: 15; j_gene: TRBJ1-4; CDR3aa: CASSLGHATNEKLFF; CDR3nt: TGCGCCAGCAGCTTGGGACACGCAACTAATGAAAAACTGTTTTTT
d_gene: TRBD1; abundance: many; v_gene: TRBV2; len: 15; j_gene: TRBJ2-1; CDR3aa: CASSALGQGFHEQFF; CDR3nt: TGTGCCAGCAGTGCCCTTGGACAGGGTTTTCATGAGCAGTTCTTC
d_gene: .; abundance: many; v_gene: TRBV15; len: 12; j_gene: TRBJ2-2; CDR3aa: CATSRDTGELFF; CDR3nt: TGTGCCACCAGCAGAGATACCGGGGAGCTGTTTTTT
d_gene: .; abundance: .; v_gene: TRBV20-1; len: 14; j_gene: TRBJ2-3; CDR3aa: CSARGRGSTDTQYF; CDR3nt: TGCAGTGCTAGAGGGCGGGGAAGCACAGATACGCAGTATTTT
d_gene: .; abundance: medium-sized; v_gene: TRBV25-1; len: 15; j_gene: TRBJ1-6; CDR3aa: CASSESKGFNSPLHF; CDR3nt: TGTGCCAGCAGTGAATCAAAGGGGTTTAATTCACCCCTCCACTTT
d_gene: .; abundance: few; v_gene: TRBV5-4; len: 12; j_gene: TRBJ1-2; CDR3aa: CASSLNGYGYTF; CDR3nt: TGTGCCAGCAGCTTGAACGGCTATGGCTACACCTTC
d_gene: .; abundance: many; v_gene: TRBV7-2; len: 13; j_gene: TRBJ2-1; CDR3aa: CASSQDRHNEQFF; CDR3nt: TGTGCCAGCAGCCAAGACAGGCACAATGAGCAGTTCTTC
d_gene: .; abundance: many; v_gene: TRBV30; len: 13; j_gene: TRBJ2-3; CDR3aa: CAWSGAGSDTQYF; CDR3nt: TGTGCCTGGAGTGGGGCAGGGTCGGATACGCAGTATTTT
d_gene: .; abundance: many; v_gene: TRBV5-1; len: 17; j_gene: TRBJ1-2; CDR3aa: CASSLRHGLQANYGYTF; CDR3nt: TGCGCCAGCAGCCTCCGGCATGGCCTTCAAGCTAACTATGGCTACACCTTC
d_gene: .; abundance: many; v_gene: TRBV5-4; len: 14; j_gene: TRBJ2-2; CDR3aa: CASSFGGVTGELFF; CDR3nt: TGTGCCAGCAGCTTCGGGGGAGTCACCGGGGAGCTGTTTTTT
d_gene: TRBD2; abundance: medium-sized; v_gene: TRBV5-1; len: 14; j_gene: TRBJ2-1; CDR3aa: CASSSLAGVDEQFF; CDR3nt: TGCGCCAGCAGCTCACTAGCGGGGGTGGATGAGCAGTTCTTC
d_gene: TRBD1; abundance: many; v_gene: TRBV5-1; len: 15; j_gene: TRBJ2-3; CDR3aa: CASSVGTAIGDTQYF; CDR3nt: TGCGCCAGCAGCGTGGGGACAGCTATAGGAGATACGCAGTATTTT
d_gene: TRBD1; abundance: many; v_gene: TRBV5-1; len: 16; j_gene: TRBJ1-2; CDR3aa: CASSWGDRDLNYGYTF; CDR3nt: TGCGCCAGCAGCTGGGGGGACAGAGATTTGAACTATGGCTACACCTTC
d_gene: TRBD1; abundance: medium-sized; v_gene: TRBV7-9; len: 15; j_gene: TRBJ2-1; CDR3aa: CASSSLGQGVNEQFF; CDR3nt: TGTGCCAGCAGCTCCTTGGGACAGGGGGTCAATGAGCAGTTCTTC
d_gene: .; abundance: many; v_gene: TRBV18; len: 14; j_gene: TRBJ2-1; CDR3aa: CASSPTSRDHEQFF; CDR3nt: TGTGCCAGCTCACCGACGTCCAGGGACCATGAGCAGTTCTTC
d_gene: TRBD1; abundance: many; v_gene: TRBV7-2; len: 14; j_gene: TRBJ1-4; CDR3aa: CASSFDRGWEKLFF; CDR3nt: TGTGCCAGCAGCTTTGACAGGGGTTGGGAAAAACTGTTTTTT
d_gene: .; abundance: many; v_gene: TRBV30; len: 13; j_gene: TRBJ1-4; CDR3aa: CAWNNKANEKLFF; CDR3nt: TGTGCCTGGAATAACAAGGCTAATGAAAAACTGTTTTTT
d_gene: .; abundance: many; v_gene: TRBV7-2; len: 16; j_gene: TRBJ1-1; CDR3aa: CASSRRDTGADTEAFF; CDR3nt: TGTGCCAGCAGCCGCCGGGACACCGGGGCAGACACTGAAGCTTTCTTT
d_gene: .; abundance: many; v_gene: TRBV30; len: 14; j_gene: TRBJ2-2; CDR3aa: CAWSKGMNTGELFF; CDR3nt: TGTGCCTGGAGTAAGGGAATGAACACCGGGGAGCTGTTTTTT
d_gene: .; abundance: many; v_gene: TRBV14; len: 14; j_gene: TRBJ1-2; CDR3aa: CASSQDSGNYGYTF; CDR3nt: TGTGCCAGCAGCCAAGATTCTGGGAACTATGGCTACACCTTC